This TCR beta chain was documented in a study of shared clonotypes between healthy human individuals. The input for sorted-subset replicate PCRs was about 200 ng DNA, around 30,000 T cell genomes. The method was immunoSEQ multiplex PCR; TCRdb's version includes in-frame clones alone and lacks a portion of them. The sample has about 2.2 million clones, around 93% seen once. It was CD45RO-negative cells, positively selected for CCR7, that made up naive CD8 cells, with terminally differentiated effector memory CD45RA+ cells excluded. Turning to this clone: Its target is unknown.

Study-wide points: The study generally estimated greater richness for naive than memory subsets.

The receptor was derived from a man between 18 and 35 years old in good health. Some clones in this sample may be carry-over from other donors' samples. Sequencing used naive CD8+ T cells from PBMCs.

The CDR3 sequence is CASSYSGQGGETQYF. DNA for the CDR3: TGTGCCAGCAGTTACTCTGGGCAGGGCGGGGAGACCCAGTACTTC. The chain uses TRBV6-6 and TRBJ2-5, with D perhaps matching TRBD1 or TRBD2 (5 bases each). Germline CDR1 MNHNY, CDR2 SVGAGI (reference sequence). The CDR3 is 15 residues long. V was cut by 0 bases and J by 5 bases, with 13 bases left in between.